The sequence of this T cell receptor beta chain was determined in a study of OX40 agonist ivuxolimab in advanced cancers. In regard to this clone: This specimen includes other DNA sequences encoding the same CDR3.

Clones were read by immunoSEQ multiplex PCR, and TCRdb kept only the in-frame ones, dropping some. The repertoire holds tens of thousands of clones, 88% seen once, with less than 1% in the top ten. Sequenced here: CD4+ or CD8+ T cells sorted from blood, sampled in a trial of the OX40 agonist ivuxolimab. This TCR was sampled from an adult with an advanced solid tumor such as melanoma, head and neck, liver or kidney cancer.

The CDR3 region is CASSPNNYEQYF. The CDR3, as DNA: TGTGCCAGCTCACCAAATAACTACGAGCAGTACTTC. This chain uses TRBV18 with TRBJ2-7; D unclear. From germline, CDR1 is KGHSH and CDR2 LQKENI. Trimming took 2 bases from V and 3 from J, leaving 5 bases between them. This CDR3 contains 12 residues.